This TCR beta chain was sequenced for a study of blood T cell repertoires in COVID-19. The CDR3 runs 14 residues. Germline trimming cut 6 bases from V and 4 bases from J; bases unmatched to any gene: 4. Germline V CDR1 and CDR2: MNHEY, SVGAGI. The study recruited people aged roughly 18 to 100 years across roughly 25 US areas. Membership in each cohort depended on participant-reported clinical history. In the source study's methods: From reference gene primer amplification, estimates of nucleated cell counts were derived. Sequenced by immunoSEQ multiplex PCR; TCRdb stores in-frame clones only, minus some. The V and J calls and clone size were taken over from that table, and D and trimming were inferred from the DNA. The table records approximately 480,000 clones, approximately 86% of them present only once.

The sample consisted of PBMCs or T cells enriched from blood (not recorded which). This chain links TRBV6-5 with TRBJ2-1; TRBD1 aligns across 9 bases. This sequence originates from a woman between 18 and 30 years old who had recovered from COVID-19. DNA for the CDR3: TGTGCCAGCAGCGACAGGGGGGCTTACAATGAGCAGTTCTTC. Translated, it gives CASSDRGAYNEQFF.